This TCR beta chain was sequenced for a study of regulatory T cells in long-lasting Graves disease. In building TCR beta libraries, iRepertoire HTBI primers were used together with Arm-PCR of CDR3 regions. In the source study's methods: Identified across the samples were some 62 TRBV segments and roughly 14 TRBJ segments. Each CDR3 protein gets one entry after TCRdb re-called the multiplex PCR reads with MiXCR. Here the V and J calls rest on TCRdb's processing, not on the authors' analysis. Counted here are approximately 690,000 distinct CDR3 sequences, 30% occurring once; the ten biggest clones make up roughly 41%. A remark on this clonotype: Its antigen is still unknown.

Regarding time point: persistent/refractory GD, antithyroid drugs over 5 years with positive TRAb. Scientists built the TCR library using RNA that was extracted from PBMCs. Notes on the study in general: Researchers examined only peripheral blood and not thyroid tissue. Fewer public clonotypes were shared by new patients (approximately 1,000) than by persistent patients (roughly 2,600).

This TCR came from a female donor with Graves disease. Here the sequenced sample was peripheral blood mononuclear cells (PBMCs), taken when the disease was refractory, from a patient treated with antithyroid drugs.

The CDR3 loop is CASSPGTSGTNTQYF. Here the CDR3 DNA reads TGTGCCAGCAGTCCCGGGACTAGCGGGACCAATACGCAGTATTTT. This chain links TRBV3-1 with TRBJ2-3; 13 bases map to TRBD2. J was trimmed by 7 bases and V by 6 bases; bases with no gene match: 7. CDR3 length: 15 residues. Germline V gene lookup returns CDR1 LGHDT and CDR2 YNNKEL (reference sequence).